This TCR beta chain was documented in a study of blood T cell repertoires in COVID-19. About the research overall: Specimens from acute and convalescent COVID-19 originated in the United States, Italy and Spain. T cells, B-cell-depleted T cells, or PBMCs provided the cDNA or gDNA that served as material.

Per the original methods: Reference gene primer amplification gave estimated nucleated cell counts. Using immunoSEQ multiplex PCR, the repertoire was profiled, and TCRdb retains in-frame clones only, with some absent. The V and J calls and clone size were taken over from that table, and D and trimming were inferred from the DNA. In the table there are a few hundred thousand clones, approximately 90% of which are singletons. CDR1 and CDR2 (germline): SGDLS, YYNGEE. The CDR3 length is 16 residues. V gave up 4 bases and J gave up 8 bases, with 22 bases separating them. Sequencing was carried out using peripheral blood. The TCR originated in a woman younger than 30 who had recovered from COVID-19. The rearrangement links TRBV9 to TRBJ2-1; D possibly corresponds to TRBD2 (6 bases). CDR3 sequence: CASSINRDLALDEQFF. As DNA, the CDR3 is TGTGCCAGCAGCATAAATCGGGACTTAGCCCTAGATGAGCAGTTCTTC.